Listed below are T cell receptor beta chains from one sample, sequenced in a study of OX40 agonist ivuxolimab in advanced cancers. The table came from immunoSEQ multiplex PCR; TCRdb's copy has only in-frame clones and leaves some out. The profile shows 45,000 to 50,000 clones, more than 85% of them singletons. Sequenced material: CD4+ or CD8+ T cells sorted from blood, taken in a trial of the OX40 agonist ivuxolimab. Every receptor here comes from an adult with an advanced solid tumor such as melanoma, head and neck, liver or kidney cancer. The CDR3 runs from the conserved cysteine through the conserved F or W. A D gene is named only where the DNA matches it firmly. Where a row states a size, it is once, few, many or the class of an expanded clone; other rows omit it.

D: -; J: TRBJ2-3; size: -; V: TRBV18; length: 13; DNA: TGTGCCAGCTCAGCTACTAGCACAGATACGCAGTATTTT; CDR3: CASSATSTDTQYF
D: TRBD1; J: TRBJ2-7; size: -; V: TRBV15; length: 15; DNA: TGTGCCACCAGCAGAGAAAGGGGGCTATTCTACGAGCAGTACTTC; CDR3: CATSRERGLFYEQYF
D: TRBD1; J: TRBJ2-7; size: -; V: TRBV4-2; length: 16; DNA: TGTGCCAGCAGCCAAGAATGGACAGGGGAATCCTACGAGCAGTACTTC; CDR3: CASSQEWTGESYEQYF
D: -; J: TRBJ2-7; size: -; V: TRBV5-1; length: 13; DNA: TGCGCCAGCAGCTCGACCCCGAGATACGAGCAGTACTTC; CDR3: CASSSTPRYEQYF
D: -; J: TRBJ1-1; size: -; V: TRBV27; length: 12; DNA: TGTGCCAGCAGTTCTATAGGAGCTGAAGCTTTCTTT; CDR3: CASSSIGAEAFF
D: -; J: TRBJ2-1; size: -; V: TRBV9; length: 15; DNA: TGTGCCAGCAGCGTAGCTCGGCTCCCCTACAATGAGCAGTTCTTC; CDR3: CASSVARLPYNEQFF
D: TRBD2; J: TRBJ2-7; size: -; V: TRBV19; length: 14; DNA: TGTGCCAGTAGGGGGACTAGCGGGAGCTACGAGCAGTACTTC; CDR3: CASRGTSGSYEQYF
D: TRBD2; J: TRBJ2-1; size: -; V: TRBV19; length: 18; DNA: TGTGCCAGTAGTAGAGGGACTAGCGGGAGGGCCGGCTACAATGAGCAGTTCTTC; CDR3: CASSRGTSGRAGYNEQFF
D: TRBD2; J: TRBJ2-7; size: -; V: TRBV5-6; length: 14; DNA: TGTGCCAGCAGCTCCTTAGCGGGGGTCCACGAGCAGTACTTC; CDR3: CASSSLAGVHEQYF
D: TRBD1; J: TRBJ1-1; size: -; V: TRBV7-2; length: 16; DNA: TGTGCCAGCAGCCGCAAAGCGGGACAGCTGAACACTGAAGCTTTCTTT; CDR3: CASSRKAGQLNTEAFF
D: -; J: TRBJ1-1; size: -; V: TRBV29-1; length: 15; DNA: TGCAGCGTCGGAATGGGACATCGCATGAACACTGAAGCTTTCTTT; CDR3: CSVGMGHRMNTEAFF
D: -; J: TRBJ2-3; size: -; V: TRBV5-6; length: 18; DNA: TGTGCCAGCAGCCGGAACCACAGGGTCCTTATTTCCACAGATACGCAGTATTTT; CDR3: CASSRNHRVLISTDTQYF
D: -; J: TRBJ1-1; size: once; V: TRBV7-9; length: 12; DNA: TGTGCCAGCAGCTTAGGGGGTGCTGAAGCTTTCTTT; CDR3: CASSLGGAEAFF